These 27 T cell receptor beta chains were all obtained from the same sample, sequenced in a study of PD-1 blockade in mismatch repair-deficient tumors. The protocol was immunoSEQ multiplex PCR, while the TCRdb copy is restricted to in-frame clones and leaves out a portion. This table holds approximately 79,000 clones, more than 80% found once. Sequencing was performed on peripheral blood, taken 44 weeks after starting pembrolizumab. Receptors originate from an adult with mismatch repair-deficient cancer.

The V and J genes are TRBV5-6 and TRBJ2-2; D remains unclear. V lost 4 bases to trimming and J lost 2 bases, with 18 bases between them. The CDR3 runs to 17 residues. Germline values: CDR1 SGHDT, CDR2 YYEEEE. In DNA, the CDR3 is TGTGCCAGCAGCCTTTTGTCTGCGAGCATTAACACCGGGGAGCTGTTTTTT. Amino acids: CASSLLSASINTGELFF.

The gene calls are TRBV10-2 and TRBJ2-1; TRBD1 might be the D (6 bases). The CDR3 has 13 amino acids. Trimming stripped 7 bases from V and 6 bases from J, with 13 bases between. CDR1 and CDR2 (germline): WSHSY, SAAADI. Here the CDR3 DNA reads TGCGCCAGCAAGCAGCGAGGGGGCAATGAGCAGTTCTTC. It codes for CASKQRGGNEQFF.

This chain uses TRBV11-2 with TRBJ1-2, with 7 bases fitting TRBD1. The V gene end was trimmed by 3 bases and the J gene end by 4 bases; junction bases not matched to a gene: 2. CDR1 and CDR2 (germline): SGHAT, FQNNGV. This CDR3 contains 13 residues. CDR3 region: CASSFAGGYGYTF. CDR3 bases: TGTGCCAGCAGCTTTGCAGGGGGCTATGGCTACACCTTC. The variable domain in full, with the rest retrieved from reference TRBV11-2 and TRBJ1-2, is EAGVAQSPRYKIIEKRQSVAFWCNPISGHATLYWYQQILGQGPKLLIQFQNNGVVDDSQLPKDRFSAERLKGVDSTLKIQPAKLEDSAVYLCASSFAGGYGYTFGSGTRLTVV.

In DNA form, the CDR3 reads TGTGCCAGCAGCTTCAGGGACCATCGGATCCGCTACTATGGCTACACCTTC. This sequence encodes CASSFRDHRIRYYGYTF. The chain couples TRBV5-8 to TRBJ1-2; a possible D gene is TRBD1 (5 bases). This CDR3 has 17 residues. The germline V and J ends were trimmed by 2 bases and 3 bases, with 20 bases remaining between them. Germline CDR1 SGHTS, CDR2 YDEGEE.

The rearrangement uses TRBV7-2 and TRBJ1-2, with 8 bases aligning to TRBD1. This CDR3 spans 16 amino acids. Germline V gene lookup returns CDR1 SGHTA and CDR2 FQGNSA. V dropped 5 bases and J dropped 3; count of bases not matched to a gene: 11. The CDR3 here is CASSPRQGPRDYGYTF. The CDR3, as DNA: TGTGCCAGCAGCCCAAGACAGGGGCCGAGGGACTATGGCTACACCTTC.

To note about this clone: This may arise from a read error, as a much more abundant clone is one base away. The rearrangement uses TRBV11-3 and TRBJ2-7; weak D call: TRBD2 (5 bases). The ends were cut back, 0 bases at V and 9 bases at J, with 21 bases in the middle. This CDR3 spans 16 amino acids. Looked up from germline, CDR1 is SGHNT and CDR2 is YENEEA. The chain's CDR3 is CASSLDGREGKDGQYF. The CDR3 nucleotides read TGTGCCAGCAGCTTAGATGGTCGGGAAGGGAAGGACGGGCAGTACTTC.

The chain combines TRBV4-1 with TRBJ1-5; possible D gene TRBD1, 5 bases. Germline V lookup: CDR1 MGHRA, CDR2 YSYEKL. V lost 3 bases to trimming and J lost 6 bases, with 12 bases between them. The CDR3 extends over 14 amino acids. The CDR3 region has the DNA TGCGCCAGCAGCCAGCCAGGGAAAATTCAGCCCCAGCATTTT. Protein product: CASSQPGKIQPQHF.

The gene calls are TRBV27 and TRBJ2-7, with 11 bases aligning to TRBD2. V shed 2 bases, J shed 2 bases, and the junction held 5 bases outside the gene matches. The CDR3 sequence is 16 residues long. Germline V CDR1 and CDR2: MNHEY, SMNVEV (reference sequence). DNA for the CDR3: TGTGCCAGCAGTTTAGTTGGACTAGCGGGTACCTACGAGCAGTACTTC. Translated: CASSLVGLAGTYEQYF.

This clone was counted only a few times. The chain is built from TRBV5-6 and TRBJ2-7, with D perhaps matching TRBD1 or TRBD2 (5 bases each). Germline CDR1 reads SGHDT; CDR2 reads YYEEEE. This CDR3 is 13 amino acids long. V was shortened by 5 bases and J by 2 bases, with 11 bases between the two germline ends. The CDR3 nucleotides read TGTGCCAGCAGTCGGGACCAAGCCTACGAGCAGTACTTC. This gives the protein CASSRDQAYEQYF.

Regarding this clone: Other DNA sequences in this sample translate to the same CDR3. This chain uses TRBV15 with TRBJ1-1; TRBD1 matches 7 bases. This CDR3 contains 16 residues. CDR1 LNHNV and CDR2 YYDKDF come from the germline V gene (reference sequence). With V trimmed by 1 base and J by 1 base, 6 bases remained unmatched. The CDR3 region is CATSRGRGKGNTEAFF. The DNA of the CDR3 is TGTGCCACCAGCAGAGGCAGGGGGAAGGGGAACACTGAAGCTTTCTTT.

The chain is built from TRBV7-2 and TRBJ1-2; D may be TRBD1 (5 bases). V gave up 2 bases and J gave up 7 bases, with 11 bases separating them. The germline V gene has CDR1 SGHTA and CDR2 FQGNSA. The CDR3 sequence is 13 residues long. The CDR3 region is CASSLNTGGGYTF. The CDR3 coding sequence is TGTGCCAGCAGCTTAAATACGGGGGGTGGCTACACCTTC.

Written as DNA, the CDR3 is TGTGCCAGCAGCGTTATCCGCCCTAGCGGGCTTTTTTCTGAGACCCAGTACTTC. The encoded protein is CASSVIRPSGLFSETQYF. V usage is TRBV9 and J usage is TRBJ2-5, with TRBD2 matching 8 bases. The length of the CDR3 is 18 residues. From germline, CDR1 is SGDLS and CDR2 YYNGEE. With 2 bases clipped from V and 5 bases from J, the junction kept 17 bases outside the gene matches.

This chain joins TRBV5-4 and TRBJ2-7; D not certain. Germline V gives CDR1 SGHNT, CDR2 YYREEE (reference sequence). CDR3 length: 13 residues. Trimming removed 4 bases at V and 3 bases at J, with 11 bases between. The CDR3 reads CASSVERFYEQYF. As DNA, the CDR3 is TGTGCCAGCAGCGTTGAGCGATTCTACGAGCAGTACTTC.

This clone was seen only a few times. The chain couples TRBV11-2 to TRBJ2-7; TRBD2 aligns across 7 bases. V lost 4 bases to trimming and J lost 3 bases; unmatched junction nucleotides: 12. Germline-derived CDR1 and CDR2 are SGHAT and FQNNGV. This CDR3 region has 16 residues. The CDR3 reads CASSSISSGALYEQYF. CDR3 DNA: TGTGCCAGCAGCTCGATTTCTAGCGGAGCACTCTACGAGCAGTACTTC.

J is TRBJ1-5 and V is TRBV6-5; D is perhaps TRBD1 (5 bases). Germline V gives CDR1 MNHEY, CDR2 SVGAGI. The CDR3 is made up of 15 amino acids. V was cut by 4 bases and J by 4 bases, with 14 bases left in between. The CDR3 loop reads CASSSLQAPNQPQHF. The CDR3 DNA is TGTGCCAGCAGTTCTCTACAGGCCCCAAATCAGCCCCAGCATTTT.

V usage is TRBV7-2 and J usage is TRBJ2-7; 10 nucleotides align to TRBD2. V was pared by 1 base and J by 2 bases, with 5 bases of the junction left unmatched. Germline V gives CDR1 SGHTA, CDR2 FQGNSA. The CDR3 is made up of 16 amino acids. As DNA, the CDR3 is TGTGCCAGCAGCTTAGGCGCTAGCGGGAGAGCCTACGAGCAGTACTTC. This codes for CASSLGASGRAYEQYF. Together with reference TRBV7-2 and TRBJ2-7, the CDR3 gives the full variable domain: GAGVSQSPSNKVTEKGKDVELRCDPISGHTALYWYRQSLGQGLEFLIYFQGNSAPDKSGLPSDRFSAERTGGSVSTLTIQRTQQEDSAVYLCASSLGASGRAYEQYFGPGTRLTVT.

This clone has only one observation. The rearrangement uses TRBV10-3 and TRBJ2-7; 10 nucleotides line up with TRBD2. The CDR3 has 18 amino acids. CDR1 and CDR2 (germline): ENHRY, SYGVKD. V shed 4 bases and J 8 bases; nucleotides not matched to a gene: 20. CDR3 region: CAISAASGSGERGIKQYF. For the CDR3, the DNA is TGTGCCATCAGTGCGGCTAGCGGGAGCGGGGAACGGGGGATAAAGCAGTACTTC.

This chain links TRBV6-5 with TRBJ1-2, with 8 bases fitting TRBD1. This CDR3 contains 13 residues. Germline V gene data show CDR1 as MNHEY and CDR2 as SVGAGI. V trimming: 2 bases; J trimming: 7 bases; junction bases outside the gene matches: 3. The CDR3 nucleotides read TGTGCCAGCAGTTACCTGGACAGGGCTGGCTACACCTTC. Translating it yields CASSYLDRAGYTF.

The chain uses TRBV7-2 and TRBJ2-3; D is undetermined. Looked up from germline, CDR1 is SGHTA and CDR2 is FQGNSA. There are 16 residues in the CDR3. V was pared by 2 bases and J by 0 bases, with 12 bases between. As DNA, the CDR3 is TGTGCCAGCAGCTTAATGGGATTCACTAGCACAGATACGCAGTATTTT. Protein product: CASSLMGFTSTDTQYF.

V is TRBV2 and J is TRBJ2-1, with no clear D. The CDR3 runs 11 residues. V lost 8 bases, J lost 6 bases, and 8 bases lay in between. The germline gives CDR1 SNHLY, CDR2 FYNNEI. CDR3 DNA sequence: TGTGCCAGCCCAGCAGGCAATGAGCAGTTCTTC. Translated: CASPAGNEQFF.

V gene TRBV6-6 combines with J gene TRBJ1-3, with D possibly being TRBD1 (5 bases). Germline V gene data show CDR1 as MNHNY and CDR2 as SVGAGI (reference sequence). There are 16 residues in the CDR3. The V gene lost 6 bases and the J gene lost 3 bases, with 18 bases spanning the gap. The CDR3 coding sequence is TGTGCCAGCAGCCCCCGGGGCCGGGACGGTGGAAACACCATATATTTT. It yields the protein CASSPRGRDGGNTIYF.

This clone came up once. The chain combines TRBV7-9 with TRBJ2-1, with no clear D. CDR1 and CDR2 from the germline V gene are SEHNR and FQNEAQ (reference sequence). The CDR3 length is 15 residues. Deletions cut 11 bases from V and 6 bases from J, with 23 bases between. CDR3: CAGDSVGPAANEQFF. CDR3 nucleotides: TGTGCCGGCGATTCGGTCGGCCCTGCTGCCAATGAGCAGTTCTTC.

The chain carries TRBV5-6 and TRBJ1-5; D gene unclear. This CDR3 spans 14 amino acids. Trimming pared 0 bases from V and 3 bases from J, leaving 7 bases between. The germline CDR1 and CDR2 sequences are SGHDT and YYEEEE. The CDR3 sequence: CASSLGQINQPQHF. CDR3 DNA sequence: TGTGCCAGCAGCTTGGGGCAGATCAATCAGCCCCAGCATTTT.

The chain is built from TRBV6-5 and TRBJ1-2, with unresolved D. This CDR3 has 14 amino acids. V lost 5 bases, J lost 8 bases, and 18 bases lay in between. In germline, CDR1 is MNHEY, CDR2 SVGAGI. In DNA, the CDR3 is TGTGCCAGCAGTCGGAGCAGCCAAATCTCGGGCTACACCTTC. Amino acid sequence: CASSRSSQISGYTF.

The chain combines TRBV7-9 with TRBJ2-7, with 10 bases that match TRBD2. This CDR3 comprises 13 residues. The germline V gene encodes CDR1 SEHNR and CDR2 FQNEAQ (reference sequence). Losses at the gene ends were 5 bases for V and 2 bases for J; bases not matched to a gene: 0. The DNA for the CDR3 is TGTGCCAGCAGCAGCGGGAGGGCCTACGAGCAGTACTTC. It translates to CASSSGRAYEQYF.

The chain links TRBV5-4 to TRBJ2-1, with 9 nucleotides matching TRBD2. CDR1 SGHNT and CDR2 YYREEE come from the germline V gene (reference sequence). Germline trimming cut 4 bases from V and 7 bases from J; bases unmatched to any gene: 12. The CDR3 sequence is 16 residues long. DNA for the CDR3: TGTGCCAGCAGCCCGGGAGCGGGAGGTCTGTTTAATGAGCAGTTCTTC. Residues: CASSPGAGGLFNEQFF.

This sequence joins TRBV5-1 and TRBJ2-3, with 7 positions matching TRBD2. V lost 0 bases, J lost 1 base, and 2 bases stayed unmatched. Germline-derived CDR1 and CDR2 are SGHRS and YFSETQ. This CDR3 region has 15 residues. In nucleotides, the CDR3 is TGCGCCAGCAGCTTGGTAGCGGGTGGCACAGATACGCAGTATTTT. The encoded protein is CASSLVAGGTDTQYF.